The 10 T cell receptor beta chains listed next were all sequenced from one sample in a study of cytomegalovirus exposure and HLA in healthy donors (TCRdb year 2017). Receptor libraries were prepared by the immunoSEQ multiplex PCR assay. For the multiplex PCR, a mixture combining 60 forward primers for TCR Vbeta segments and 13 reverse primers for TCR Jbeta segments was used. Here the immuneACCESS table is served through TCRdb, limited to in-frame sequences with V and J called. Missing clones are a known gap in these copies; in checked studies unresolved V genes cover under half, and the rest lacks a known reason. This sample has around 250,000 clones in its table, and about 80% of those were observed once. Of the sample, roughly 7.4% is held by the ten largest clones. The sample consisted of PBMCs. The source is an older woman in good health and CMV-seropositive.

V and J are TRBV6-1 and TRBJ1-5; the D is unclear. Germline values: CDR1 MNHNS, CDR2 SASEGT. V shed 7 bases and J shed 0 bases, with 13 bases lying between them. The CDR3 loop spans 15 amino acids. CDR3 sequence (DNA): TGTGCCAGCAATCCACCGGGGTTTAGCAATCAGCCCCAGCATTTT. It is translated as CASNPPGFSNQPQHF.

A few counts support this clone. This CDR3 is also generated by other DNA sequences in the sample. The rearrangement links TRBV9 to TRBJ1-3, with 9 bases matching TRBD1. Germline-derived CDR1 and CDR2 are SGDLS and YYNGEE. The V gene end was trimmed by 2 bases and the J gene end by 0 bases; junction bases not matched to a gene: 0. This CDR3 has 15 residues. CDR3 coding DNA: TGTGCCAGCAGCGTGGGACAGGGCTCTGGAAACACCATATATTTT. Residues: CASSVGQGSGNTIYF.

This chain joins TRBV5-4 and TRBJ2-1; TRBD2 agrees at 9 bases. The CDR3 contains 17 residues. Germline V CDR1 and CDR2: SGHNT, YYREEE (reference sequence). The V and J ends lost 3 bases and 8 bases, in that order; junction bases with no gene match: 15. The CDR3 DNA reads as TGTGCCAGCAGCTCCGGGACTAGCAGGCCCGTGGGCGATGAGCAGTTCTTC. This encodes CASSSGTSRPVGDEQFF.

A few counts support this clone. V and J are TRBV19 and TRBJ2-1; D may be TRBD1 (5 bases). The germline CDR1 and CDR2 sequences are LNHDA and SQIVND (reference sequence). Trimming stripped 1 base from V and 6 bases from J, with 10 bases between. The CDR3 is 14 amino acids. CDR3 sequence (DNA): TGTGCCAGTAGTATAGGCGAAGGGGTCAATGAGCAGTTCTTC. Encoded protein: CASSIGEGVNEQFF.

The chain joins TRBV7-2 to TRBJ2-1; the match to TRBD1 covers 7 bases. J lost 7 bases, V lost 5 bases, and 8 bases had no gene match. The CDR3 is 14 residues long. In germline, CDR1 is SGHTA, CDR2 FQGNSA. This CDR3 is CASSHGQVRNEQFF. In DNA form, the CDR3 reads TGTGCCAGCAGCCACGGACAGGTTAGGAATGAGCAGTTCTTC.

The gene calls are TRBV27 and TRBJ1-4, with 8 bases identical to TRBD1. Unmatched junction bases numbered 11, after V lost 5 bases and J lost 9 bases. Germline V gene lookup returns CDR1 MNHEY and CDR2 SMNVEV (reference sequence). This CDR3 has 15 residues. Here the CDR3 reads CASSPAETGEQKLFF. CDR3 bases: TGTGCCAGCAGTCCTGCTGAGACAGGGGAACAAAAACTGTTTTTT.

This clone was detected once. This CDR3 reads CASTRLAGLVKPGELFF. In DNA, the CDR3 is TGTGCCAGCACAAGGCTAGCGGGACTAGTGAAACCCGGGGAGCTGTTTTTT. This sequence joins TRBV28 and TRBJ2-2; 9 nucleotides match TRBD2. V gave up 7 bases and J gave up 6 bases; unmatched junction bases: 15. Germline-derived CDR1 and CDR2 are MDHEN and SYDVKM. This CDR3 contains 17 residues.

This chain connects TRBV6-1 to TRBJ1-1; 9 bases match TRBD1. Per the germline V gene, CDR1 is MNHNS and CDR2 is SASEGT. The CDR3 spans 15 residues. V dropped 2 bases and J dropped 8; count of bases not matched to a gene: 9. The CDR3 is CASSELGTGFLEAFF. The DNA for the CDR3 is TGTGCCAGCAGTGAATTAGGGACAGGGTTCTTAGAAGCTTTCTTT.

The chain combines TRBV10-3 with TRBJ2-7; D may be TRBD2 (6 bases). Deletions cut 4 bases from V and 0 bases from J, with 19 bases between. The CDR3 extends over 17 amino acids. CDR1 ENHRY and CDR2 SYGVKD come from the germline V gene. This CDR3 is CAISVGGLTGGSYEQYF. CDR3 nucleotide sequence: TGTGCCATCAGTGTTGGGGGACTCACCGGGGGCTCCTACGAGCAGTACTTC.

The CDR3 DNA follows: TGTGCCAGCAGCCTGGGACAGGAGATCTACGAGCAGTACTTC. Protein: CASSLGQEIYEQYF. The chain carries TRBV5-6 and TRBJ2-7; 8 positions match TRBD1. V trimming: 4 bases; J trimming: 3 bases; junction bases outside the gene matches: 6. CDR1 and CDR2 (germline): SGHDT, YYEEEE. This CDR3 spans 14 amino acids. The whole variable domain, remainder taken from reference TRBV5-6 and TRBJ2-7, is DAGVTQSPTHLIKTRGQQVTLRCSPKSGHDTVSWYQQALGQGPQFIFQYYEEEERQRGNFPDRFSGHQFPNYSSELNVNALLLGDSALYLCASSLGQEIYEQYFGPGTRLTVT.